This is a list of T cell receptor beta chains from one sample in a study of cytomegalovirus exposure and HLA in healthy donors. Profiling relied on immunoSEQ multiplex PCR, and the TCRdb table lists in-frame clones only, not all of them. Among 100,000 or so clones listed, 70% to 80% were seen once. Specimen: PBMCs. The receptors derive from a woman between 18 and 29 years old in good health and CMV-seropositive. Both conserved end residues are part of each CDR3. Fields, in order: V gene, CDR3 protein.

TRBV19	CASRGQGGFAFF
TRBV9	CASSVGGRVETQYF
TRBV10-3	CAISAELRGYNEQFF
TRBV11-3	CASSLGQGDQNIQYF
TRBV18	CASSSQGYSNQPQHF
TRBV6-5	CVSAGGETQYF
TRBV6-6	CASLSSQTQYF
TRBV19	CASRRTQGGGYTF
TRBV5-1	CASSPPGTSGRAGSEQYF
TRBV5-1	CASSLVPGTSGLDTQYF
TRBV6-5	CASSYSGTGGNTEAFF
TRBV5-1	CASSPLAGVSHNEQFF
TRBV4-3	CASSQVSGLDGYTF
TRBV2	CASSPKGRINQPQHF
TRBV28	CASSLSQGNSNQPQHF
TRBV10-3	CAISAGQASTDTQYF
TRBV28	CASSRTSADTQYF
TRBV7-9	CASSVGDQPQHF
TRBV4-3	CASSQEGYQGYTGELFF
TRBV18	CASSKRMTEKLFF
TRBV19	CASTISLDYSYNEQFF
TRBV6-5	CASSYGVSGVYNEQFF